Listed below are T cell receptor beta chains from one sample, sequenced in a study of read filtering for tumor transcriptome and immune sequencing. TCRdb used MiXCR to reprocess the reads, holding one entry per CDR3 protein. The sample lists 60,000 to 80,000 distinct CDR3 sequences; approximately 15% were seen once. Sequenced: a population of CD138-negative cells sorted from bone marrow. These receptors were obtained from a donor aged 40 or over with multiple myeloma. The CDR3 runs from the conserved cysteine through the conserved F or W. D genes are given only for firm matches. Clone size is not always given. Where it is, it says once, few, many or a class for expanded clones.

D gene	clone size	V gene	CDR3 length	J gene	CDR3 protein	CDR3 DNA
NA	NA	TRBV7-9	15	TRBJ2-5	CASSSRRGREETQYF	TGTGCCAGCAGCTCTAGACGGGGAAGGGAAGAGACCCAGTACTTC
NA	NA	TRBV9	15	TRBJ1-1	CASSFTGRMNTEAFF	TGTGCCAGCAGCTTTACCGGCAGAATGAACACTGAAGCTTTCTTT
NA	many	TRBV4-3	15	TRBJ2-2	CASSRGRVDTGELFF	TGCGCCAGCAGCCGGGGACGGGTGGACACCGGGGAGCTGTTTTTT
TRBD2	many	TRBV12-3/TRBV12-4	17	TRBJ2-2	CASSLGASGSYGGELFF	TGTGCCAGCAGTCTAGGGGCTAGCGGGAGCTATGGCGGGGAGCTGTTTTTT
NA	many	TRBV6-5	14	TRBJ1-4	CASSLTVMSEKLFF	TGTGCCAGCAGCCTTACAGTTATGAGTGAAAAACTGTTTTTT
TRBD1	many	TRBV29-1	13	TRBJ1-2	CSVPGQNYEGYTF	TGCAGCGTCCCGGGACAGAACTATGAAGGCTACACCTTC
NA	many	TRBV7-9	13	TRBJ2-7	CASSYPTAYEQYF	TGTGCCAGCAGCTACCCCACCGCCTACGAGCAGTACTTC
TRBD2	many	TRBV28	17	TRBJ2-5	CASSSSLSGIGEETQYF	TGTGCCAGCAGTTCATCCCTTAGCGGGATAGGGGAAGAGACCCAGTACTTC
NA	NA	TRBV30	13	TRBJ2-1	CAWSLLVGNEQFF	TGTGCCTGGAGCTTACTAGTAGGTAATGAGCAGTTCTTC
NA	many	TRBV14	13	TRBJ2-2	CASSQVFFGELFF	TGTGCCAGCAGCCAAGTATTTTTCGGGGAGCTGTTTTTT
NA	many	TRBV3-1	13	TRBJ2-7	CASSQGLVGEQYF	TGTGCCAGCAGCCAAGGGTTGGTCGGCGAGCAGTACTTC
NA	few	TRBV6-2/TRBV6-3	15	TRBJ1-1	CASSYSIVTNTEAFF	TGTGCCAGCAGTTACTCAATAGTTACGAACACTGAAGCTTTCTTT
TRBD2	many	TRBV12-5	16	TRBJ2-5	CASGSSLAGGGETQYF	TGTGCTAGTGGTTCATCTTTAGCGGGAGGTGGTGAGACCCAGTACTTC
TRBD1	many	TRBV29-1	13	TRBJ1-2	CSGRQGGDYGYTF	TGCAGCGGAAGACAGGGAGGAGACTATGGCTACACCTTC
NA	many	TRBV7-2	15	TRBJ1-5	CASTLGGWSNQPQHF	TGTGCCAGCACCCTAGGGGGGTGGAGCAATCAGCCCCAGCATTTT
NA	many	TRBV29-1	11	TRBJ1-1	CSVVRATEAFF	TGCAGCGTTGTTAGGGCCACTGAAGCTTTCTTT
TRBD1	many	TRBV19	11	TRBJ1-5	CASSPGQESHF	TGTGCCAGTAGTCCGGGACAGGAATCCCATTTT
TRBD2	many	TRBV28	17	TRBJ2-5	CASNSAGLAGIQETQYF	TGTGCCAGCAATTCTGCGGGACTAGCGGGGATCCAAGAGACCCAGTACTTC
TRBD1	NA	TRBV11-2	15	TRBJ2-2	CASSSTGGKPGELFF	TGTGCCAGCAGCTCGACAGGGGGCAAACCCGGGGAGCTGTTTTTT
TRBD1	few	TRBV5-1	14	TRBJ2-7	CASSLQGAWDEQYF	TGCGCCAGCAGCCTACAGGGGGCCTGGGACGAGCAGTACTTC
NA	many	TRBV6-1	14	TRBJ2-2	CASIPNRNTGELFF	TGTGCCAGCATTCCAAACAGGAACACCGGGGAGCTGTTTTTT
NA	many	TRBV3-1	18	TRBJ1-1	CASSQDQGRNEADTEAFF	TGTGCCAGCAGCCAAGATCAGGGGAGGAACGAGGCGGACACTGAAGCTTTCTTT
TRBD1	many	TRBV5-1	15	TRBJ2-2	CASSPGTGRVGELFF	TGCGCCAGCAGCCCCGGGACAGGGAGGGTCGGGGAGCTGTTTTTT
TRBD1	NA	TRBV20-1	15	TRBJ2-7	CSAEEPGQGTYEQYF	TGCAGTGCTGAAGAGCCGGGACAGGGGACCTACGAGCAGTACTTC
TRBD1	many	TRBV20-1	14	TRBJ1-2	CSARDWDREYGYTF	TGCAGTGCTAGAGATTGGGACAGGGAGTATGGCTACACCTTC
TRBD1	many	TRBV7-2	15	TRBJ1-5	CASSPRQGGNQPQHF	TGTGCCAGCAGCCCACGACAGGGCGGCAATCAGCCCCAGCATTTT
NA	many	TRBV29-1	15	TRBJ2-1	CSVPQREYERNEQFF	TGCAGCGTTCCACAACGGGAGTACGAGCGCAATGAGCAGTTCTTC
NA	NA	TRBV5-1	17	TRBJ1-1	CASSLEGVGRSRAEAFF	TGCGCCAGCAGCTTGGAAGGGGTGGGACGGTCCAGGGCTGAAGCTTTCTTC
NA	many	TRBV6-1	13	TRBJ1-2	CASKAGTNYGYTF	TGTGCCAGCAAGGCCGGGACTAACTATGGCTACACCTTC
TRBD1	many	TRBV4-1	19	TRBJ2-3	CASRDTGGRGHTSTDTQYF	TGCGCCAGCAGGGACACTGGAGGCAGGGGGCACACTAGCACAGATACGCAGTATTTT
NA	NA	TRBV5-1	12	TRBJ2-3	CASSPPADTQYF	TGCGCCAGCAGCCCTCCCGCGGATACGCAGTATTTT
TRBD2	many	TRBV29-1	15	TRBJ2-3	CSARLAGAVTDTQYF	TGCAGCGCTAGACTAGCGGGAGCGGTTACAGATACGCAGTATTTT
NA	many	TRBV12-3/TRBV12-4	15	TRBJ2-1	CASSLTPNSYNEQFF	TGTGCCAGCAGCCTGACACCCAACTCCTACAATGAGCAGTTCTTC
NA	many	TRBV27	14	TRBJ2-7	CASSLSTSYYEQYF	TGTGCCAGCAGTTTATCGACCAGCTACTACGAGCAGTACTTC
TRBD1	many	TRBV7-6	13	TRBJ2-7	CASSLAVRGEQYF	TGTGCCAGCAGCTTAGCGGTCAGGGGGGAGCAGTACTTC
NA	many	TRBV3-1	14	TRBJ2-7	CASSQGRSSYEQYF	TGTGCCAGCAGCCAGGGACGGAGCTCCTACGAGCAGTACTTC